The entry below describes one T cell receptor beta chain. The antigen remains undetermined. These data originate in a study of T cell responses to AZD1222 COVID-19 vaccine. Study outcomes and limitations: Baseline serostatus was positive in only six AZD1222 recipients.

V lost 5 bases, J lost 4 bases, and 13 bases lay in between. The CDR3 loop spans 15 amino acids. Germline CDR1 and CDR2: SGHRS and YFSETQ. Data came from immunoSEQ multiplex PCR; TCRdb stores just in-frame clones and leaves some out. The sample lists about 130,000 clones, 80% to 90% occurring once. This TCR came from an adult in good health. The sequencing used peripheral blood, collected on day 0 of AZD1222 vaccination. The rearrangement joins TRBV5-1 to TRBJ1-6; D perhaps matches TRBD1 (5 bases). DNA for the CDR3: TGCGCCAGCAGTCAGGGCCCCCAGTATAATTCACCCCTCCACTTT. Its protein is CASSQGPQYNSPLHF. Full variable domain (remainder filled in from reference TRBV5-1 and TRBJ1-6): KAGVTQTPRYLIKTRGQQVTLSCSPISGHRSVSWYQQTPGQGLQFLFEYFSETQRNKGNFPGRFSGRQFSNSRSEMNVSTLELGDSALYLCASSQGPQYNSPLHFGNGTRLTVT.